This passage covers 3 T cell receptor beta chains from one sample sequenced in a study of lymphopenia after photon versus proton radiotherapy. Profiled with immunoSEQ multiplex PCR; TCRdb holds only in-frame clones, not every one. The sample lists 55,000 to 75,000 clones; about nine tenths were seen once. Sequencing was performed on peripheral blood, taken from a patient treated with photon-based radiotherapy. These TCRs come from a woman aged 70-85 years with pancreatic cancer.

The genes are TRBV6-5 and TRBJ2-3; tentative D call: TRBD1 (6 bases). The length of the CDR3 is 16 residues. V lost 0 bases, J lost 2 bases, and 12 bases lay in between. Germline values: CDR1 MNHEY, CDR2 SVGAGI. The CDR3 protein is CASSYSGQFPTDTQYF. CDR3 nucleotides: TGTGCCAGCAGTTACTCCGGACAGTTCCCCACAGATACGCAGTATTTT.

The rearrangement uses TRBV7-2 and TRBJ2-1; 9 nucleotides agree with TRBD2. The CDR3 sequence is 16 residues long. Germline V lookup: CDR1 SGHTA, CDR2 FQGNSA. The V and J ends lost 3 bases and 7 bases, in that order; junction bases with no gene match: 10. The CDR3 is CASSFGLAGTGNEQFF. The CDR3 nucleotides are TGTGCCAGCAGCTTTGGTCTAGCGGGGACGGGGAATGAGCAGTTCTTC. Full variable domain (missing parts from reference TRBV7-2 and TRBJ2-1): GAGVSQSPSNKVTEKGKDVELRCDPISGHTALYWYRQSLGQGLEFLIYFQGNSAPDKSGLPSDRFSAERTGGSVSTLTIQRTQQEDSAVYLCASSFGLAGTGNEQFFGPGTRLTVL.

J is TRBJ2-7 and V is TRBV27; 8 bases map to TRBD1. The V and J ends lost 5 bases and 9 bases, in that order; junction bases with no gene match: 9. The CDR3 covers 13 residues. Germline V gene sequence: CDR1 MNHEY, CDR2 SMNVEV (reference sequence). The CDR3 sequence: CASSGGRGLGQYF. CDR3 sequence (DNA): TGTGCCAGCAGTGGGGGCAGGGGGCTCGGGCAGTACTTC.